This T cell receptor (beta chain) was identified during a study of shared clonotypes between healthy human individuals (dated by TCRdb to between 2020 and 2021). Turning to the overall study: Three men and two women, aged 18 to 49 years, made up the cohort. Blood TCR repertoires of about five healthy adults were deeply sequenced to estimate repertoire size and the extent of clonotype sharing between individuals. For each donor, CD4 naive and CD4 memory were each run on three plates, CD8 naive on two plates, and CD8 memory on one plate. Each donor's leukapheresis produced roughly between roughly 0.85 and 9 billion PBMCs. Libraries were prepared and TCR repertoires were sequenced by different laboratories using diverse techniques, in order to increase sequencing depth and limit assay-specific biases. General findings and caveats noted by the study authors: The small number of donors limited the genetic and exposure-history diversity represented. Higher generation probabilities were observed for clonotypes shared by all four sorted-subset donors than for non-shared clonotypes. About 4.5% of naive CD4, around 3.5% of naive CD8, around 2.3% of memory CD4, and about 0.4% of memory CD8 clonotypes were shared across several donors. Incomplete sequencing was indicated by rarefaction of sorted-subset datasets, despite the large sequencing depth. Based on pairwise subsampling, the degree of clonotype sharing among donors was expected to be affected by sequencing depth. Sampling was restricted to blood, and TCR repertoires in tissue are likely to differ from TCR repertoires in blood. Naive subsets generally had larger estimated clonotype richness than memory subsets did.

The donors were healthy, HIV-negative adults who had no recently reported acute infections or vaccinations. Every donor was a Caucasian adult residing in Nashville, Tennessee, USA. CD4+ T cells were enriched through magnetic negative selection, after which naive cells were positively selected on CD45RA and the remaining negative fraction served as the memory subset. After blood collection by leukapheresis, PBMCs were isolated using Ficoll-Histopaque density gradient centrifugation and then cryopreserved in the vapor phase of liquid nitrogen. Purity and quantity of every magnetically sorted T cell population were checked by analytical flow cytometry. Genomic DNA was isolated from every sorted fraction and measured by UV absorbance on a Nanodrop 2000c. To note about this clone: Which antigen it targets is not known. The sample holds no much larger clone one base away, and base qualities are not on file.

V lost 4 bases and J lost 5 bases; the stretch between them is 7 bases long. Including cysteine and phenylalanine, the CDR3 has 12 amino acids. The sequence is cut down to CDR3 DNA, 36 bases in frame from base 1. In the germline V gene (reference sequence), CDR1 corresponds to SGHNT and CDR2 to YYREEE. TCR CDR3 regions were amplified from genomic DNA by multiplex PCR using the deep immunoSEQ assay. Extracted genomic DNA from each cell subset was distributed evenly across all wells of several immunoSEQ 96-well plates, and each plate was treated as a replicate. For sorted subsets, roughly 200 ng of genomic DNA, equivalent to roughly 30,000 T cell genomes, went into each replicate PCR. Purified libraries were quantified with a Qubit 3.0 fluorometer, sized on a Bioanalyzer 2100, and re-quantified with the KAPA Library Quantification kit. A separate single-read 150-cycle Illumina NextSeq 550 flow cell was used to sequence each immunoSEQ 96-well plate. In the source study's methods: The immunoSEQ output contained only junctional sequences without quality scores, so filtering could not match that applied to full-length reads. Sequences were annotated with PyIR, a Python wrapper for IgBLAST v1.9, and V/J genes and CDR3 were assigned using IMGT germline references. Any read was removed if the V/J assignment was weak (E-value above 1e-6), the CDR3 was missing, or the read contained stop codons, out-of-frame junctions, or ambiguous translated residues. V3J clonotypes were defined as sequences sharing the same inferred V gene, J gene, and CDR3 amino acid sequence. The percentage overlap between two repertoires was calculated by dividing the number of shared unique clonotypes by the size of the smaller repertoire. Repertoire richness was assessed with RTK rarefaction, the Chao1 estimator, and Recon v2.1 estimates of unobserved clonotypes. OLGA was used to compute generation probabilities for all TCRbeta clonotypes that the gDNA method yielded from a few donors. TCRdb mirrors the immuneACCESS table, restricted to in-frame sequences. Some clones are absent from its copies; in checked studies, under half trace to an unresolved V gene, and the reason for the others is unknown. V and J calls plus clone size are reproduced from that table; the DNA served to infer D and trimming. This sample is represented by 190,000 or so clones; 65% to 80% of them were singletons. Roughly 10% of the sample is taken by the ten largest.

This TCR was sampled from a man aged 25-45 years in good health. Input material: memory CD4+ T cells sorted from blood. The meaning of the sample's cell subset or site label: CD45RA-negative fraction. The sequence joins TRBV5-4 to TRBJ2-1, with no confident D gene call. This receptor has the CDR3 CASSAHNNEQFF. The nucleotides are TGTGCCAGCAGCGCACATAACAATGAGCAGTTCTTC.